These 20 T cell receptor beta chains originate from one sample sequenced in a study of T-cell reconstitution after alpha-beta-depleted transplantation in children. A TCRbeta library incorporating unique molecular identifiers was prepared. MiXCR, run by TCRdb on the PCR reads, gives a single entry per CDR3 protein. The sample lists a few hundred thousand distinct CDR3 sequences; 10% to 15% were seen once. The sequences come from PBMCs, mostly from graft donor cells, collected 360 days after TCRalphabeta/CD19-depleted stem cell transplant. These receptors all come from a male patient aged 10 to 17 who had a stem cell transplant for acute myeloid leukemia, so the T cells may come from the graft donor.

This clonotype was detected only a few times. The V call is TRBV28, the J call TRBJ1-1; TRBD1 agrees at 9 bases. Germline trimming cut 6 bases from V and 4 bases from J; bases unmatched to any gene: 15. The CDR3 is made up of 17 amino acids. Germline assignment: CDR1 MDHEN and CDR2 SYDVKM. For the CDR3, the DNA is TGTGCCAGCAGCCCCGGGACAGGGCTACCTGGGGGCACTGAAGCTTTCTTT. This codes for CASSPGTGLPGGTEAFF.

This clonotype was picked up a small number of times. The V and J genes are TRBV4-3 and TRBJ1-2; no definite D call. The CDR3 is made up of 14 amino acids. V dropped 0 bases and J dropped 8 bases, with 13 bases sitting between them. Germline lookup yields CDR1 LGHNA and CDR2 YSLEER. The CDR3 DNA follows: TGCGCCAGCAGCCAAGAGGGTCCGTGGGGAGGCTACACCTTC. Translating it yields CASSQEGPWGGYTF.

Only a few counts were recorded for this clonotype. Its ends do not fully match the called genes, so a read error is possible. The chain couples TRBV7-7 to TRBJ2-3; D call uncertain. The CDR3 is 13 amino acids. The germline CDR1 and CDR2 sequences are SSHAT and FNYEAQ (reference sequence). CDR3 loop: CASSPDRQDTQYF. CDR3 DNA sequence: TGTGCTAGCAGCCCCGATAGACAAGATACGCAGTATTTT.

V is TRBV4-3 and J is TRBJ2-4; tentative D call: TRBD2 (6 bases). Germline V gene sequence: CDR1 LGHNA, CDR2 YSLEER. The length of the CDR3 is 18 residues. Trimming took 2 bases from V and 0 from J, leaving 17 bases between them. DNA of the CDR3: TGCGCCAGCAGCCAACGCGTGGACTACCCCTTAGCCAAAAACATTCAGTACTTC. Its translation: CASSQRVDYPLAKNIQYF.

CDR3 amino acids: CASSRDNTEAFF. The CDR3 DNA is TGTGCCAGCAGCCGAGATAACACTGAAGCTTTCTTT. This rearrangement joins TRBV3-1 to TRBJ1-1; D is unclear. V shed 4 bases and J shed 2 bases, with 5 bases lying between them. The CDR3 extends over 12 amino acids. Germline CDR1 reads LGHDT; CDR2 reads YNNKEL (reference sequence).

This clonotype showed up just a few times. The chain uses TRBV30 and TRBJ2-3; possibly TRBD1 for D (5 bases). The CDR3 loop spans 13 amino acids. Germline V CDR1 and CDR2: GTSNPN, SVGIG (reference sequence). Trimming left V 5 bases short and J 6 bases short, with 15 bases between. The CDR3: CAWSFLTGDTQYF. The CDR3 DNA reads as TGTGCCTGGTCCTTCCTAACAGGTGATACGCAGTATTTT.

This rearrangement joins TRBV10-3 to TRBJ2-1, with D hard to call. V lost 4 bases and J lost 10, with 8 bases in between. Germline CDR1 and CDR2: ENHRY and SYGVKD. This CDR3 comprises 11 residues. CDR3 amino acids: CAISGGEEQFF. The CDR3 bases are TGTGCCATCAGTGGAGGAGAAGAGCAGTTCTTC.

This clonotype showed up many times. The CDR3 nucleotides read TGTGCCAGCAGTCCTAGCGGGGGATATGTCACCGGGGAGCTGTTTTTT. As protein: CASSPSGGYVTGELFF. The V call is TRBV12-3 or TRBV12-4, the J call TRBJ2-2; 10 nucleotides match TRBD2. The CDR3 length is 16 residues. With V trimmed by 5 bases and J by 4 bases, 7 bases remained unmatched.

V gene TRBV21-1 combines with J gene TRBJ2-2. TRBV21-1 is termed a pseudogene. The CDR3 sequence is 12 residues long. As DNA, the CDR3 is TGTGCCGCAGGGGGTAACACCGGGGAGCTGTTTTTT. Protein sequence: CAAGGNTGELFF.

The table lists this clonotype with a few counts. The chain is built from TRBV9 and TRBJ2-3; tentative D call: TRBD2 (6 bases). The CDR3 length is 14 residues. Trimming removed 7 bases from V and 3 bases from J, with 15 bases in between. Germline CDR1 is SGDLS and CDR2 is YYNGEE. This CDR3 reads CASAGGPITDTQYF. In nucleotides, the CDR3 is TGTGCCAGCGCCGGAGGGCCTATAACAGATACGCAGTATTTT. The full variable domain, with the rest looked up from reference TRBV9 and TRBJ2-3, is DSGVTQTPKHLITATGQRVTLRCSPRSGDLSVYWYQQSLDQGLQFLIQYYNGEERAKGNILERFSAQQFPDLHSELNLSSLELGDSALYFCASAGGPITDTQYFGPGTRLTVL.

A few counts support this clonotype. This chain connects TRBV7-2 to TRBJ1-2, with 7 nucleotides matching TRBD1. This CDR3 spans 12 amino acids. Germline V gene lookup returns CDR1 SGHTA and CDR2 FQGNSA. V dropped 5 bases and J dropped 6; count of bases not matched to a gene: 3. Here the CDR3 DNA reads TGTGCCAGCAGCACGACAGGGAATGGCTACACCTTC. This translates into CASSTTGNGYTF.

The rearrangement joins TRBV20-1 to TRBJ2-1; D is ambiguous. The germline CDR1 and CDR2 sequences are DFQATT and SNEGSKA (reference sequence). The V end was cut by 4 bases, the J end by 0 bases, with 16 bases between. CDR3 size: 16 residues. The CDR3 loop is CSANPPGLPSYNEQFF. The DNA for the CDR3 is TGCAGTGCTAACCCCCCAGGCTTGCCCTCCTACAATGAGCAGTTCTTC.

The chain uses TRBV5-5 and TRBJ1-5; 9 bases align to TRBD1. Unmatched junction bases numbered 7, after V lost 2 bases and J lost 4 bases. Germline CDR1 is SGHKS and CDR2 is YYEKEE (reference sequence). The CDR3 has 16 amino acids. CDR3 DNA sequence: TGTGCCAGCAGCTTAGGGACAGGGCCTGCGAATCAGCCCCAGCATTTT. Protein: CASSLGTGPANQPQHF.

The V and J genes are TRBV12-3 or TRBV12-4 and TRBJ2-2; D gene ambiguous. The length of the CDR3 is 15 residues. Trimming pared 2 bases from V and 6 bases from J, leaving 13 bases between. CDR3 residues: CASSLLGFGAGELFF. CDR3 sequence (DNA): TGTGCCAGCAGTTTACTCGGCTTTGGGGCCGGGGAGCTGTTTTTT.

The chain recombines TRBV29-1 with TRBJ2-1; 12 nucleotides line up with TRBD2. The J segment lost 7 bases and the V segment lost 5 bases, leaving 6 bases of the junction unmatched. Germline V lookup: CDR1 SQVTM, CDR2 ANQGSEA. This CDR3 region has 14 residues. CDR3 sequence: CSVRTSGIQNEQFF. Here the CDR3 DNA reads TGCAGCGTTCGGACTAGCGGGATACAGAATGAGCAGTTCTTC.

This clonotype was observed at least ten times. This chain joins TRBV28 and TRBJ2-2; D call uncertain. The CDR3 extends over 16 amino acids. The germline V and J ends were trimmed by 6 bases and 1 base, with 15 bases remaining between them. Looked up from germline, CDR1 is MDHEN and CDR2 is SYDVKM. CDR3 loop: CASSHIEAWNTGELFF. CDR3 nucleotide sequence: TGTGCCAGCAGCCACATAGAAGCGTGGAACACCGGGGAGCTGTTTTTT. Full variable domain (outside the CDR3, taken from reference TRBV28 and TRBJ2-2): DVKVTQSSRYLVKRTGEKVFLECVQDMDHENMFWYRQDPGLGLRLIYFSYDVKMKEKGDIPEGYSVSREKKERFSLILESASTNQTSMYLCASSHIEAWNTGELFFGEGSRLTVL.

This clonotype was counted only a few times. The V gene is TRBV5-1, the J gene TRBJ1-4, with 8 bases matching TRBD1. The trim removed 1 base at V and 6 bases at J, leaving 5 bases unmatched. The CDR3 consists of 15 residues. CDR1 and CDR2 (germline): SGHRS, YFSETQ. This chain's CDR3 is CASSLNQGAHEKLFF. The CDR3 region has the DNA TGCGCCAGCAGCTTGAATCAGGGGGCGCATGAAAAACTGTTTTTT.

This clonotype was seen at least ten times. This sequence joins TRBV30 and TRBJ2-7; no reliable D call. In germline, CDR1 is GTSNPN, CDR2 SVGIG (reference sequence). The CDR3 length is 11 residues. Between the trimmed V and J ends, which lost 0 bases and 6 bases, there was a span of 6 bases. CDR3 bases: TGTGCCTGGAGTGTAAAAAGCGAGCAGTACTTC. Its translation: CAWSVKSEQYF.

This clonotype appeared a few times. V is TRBV7-6 and J is TRBJ1-1, with no clear D. The CDR3 runs to 12 residues. Germline V gene data show CDR1 as SGHVS and CDR2 as FNYEAQ. Between the trimmed V and J ends, which lost 0 bases and 11 bases, there was a span of 10 bases. CDR3 sequence: CASSLAAGMAFF. The CDR3 region has the DNA TGTGCCAGCAGCTTAGCGGCGGGCATGGCTTTCTTT.

This clonotype was seen a single time. This may arise from a read error, as a much more abundant clone is one base away. The rearrangement uses TRBV29-1 and TRBJ2-7; TRBD2 is a possible D gene (5 bases). Germline values: CDR1 SQVTM, CDR2 ANQGSEA. V shed 3 bases and J shed 3 bases, with 9 bases lying between them. The CDR3 spans 12 residues. CDR3 coding DNA: TGCAGCGTTGAGGACTGGGGCTACGAGCAGTACTTC. Its protein is CSVEDWGYEQYF.